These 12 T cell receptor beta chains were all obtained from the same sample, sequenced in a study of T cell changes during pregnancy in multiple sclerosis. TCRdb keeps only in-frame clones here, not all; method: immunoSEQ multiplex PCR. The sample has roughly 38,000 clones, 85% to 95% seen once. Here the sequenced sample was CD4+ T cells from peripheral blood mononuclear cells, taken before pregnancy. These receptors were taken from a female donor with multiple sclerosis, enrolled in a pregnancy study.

The CDR3 region has the DNA TGTGCCTGGAACTTGAGGGAGACCCAGTACTTC. Amino acids: CAWNLRETQYF. The chain links TRBV30 to TRBJ2-5; D unresolved. Trimming stripped 4 bases from V and 5 bases from J, with 8 bases between. The CDR3 totals 11 residues. The germline gives CDR1 GTSNPN, CDR2 SVGIG (reference sequence).

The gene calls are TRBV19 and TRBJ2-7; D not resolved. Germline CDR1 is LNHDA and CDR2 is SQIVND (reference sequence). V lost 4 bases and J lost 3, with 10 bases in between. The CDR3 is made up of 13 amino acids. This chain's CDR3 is CASSTTTLYEQYF. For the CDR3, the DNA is TGTGCCAGTAGTACCACCACTCTCTACGAGCAGTACTTC.

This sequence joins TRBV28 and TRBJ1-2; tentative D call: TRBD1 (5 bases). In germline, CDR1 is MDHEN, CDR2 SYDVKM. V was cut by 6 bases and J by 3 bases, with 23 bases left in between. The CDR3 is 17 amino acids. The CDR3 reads CASSPGGGAFPHYGYTF. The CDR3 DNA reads TGTGCCAGCAGCCCCGGGGGAGGGGCTTTCCCCCACTATGGCTACACCTTC.

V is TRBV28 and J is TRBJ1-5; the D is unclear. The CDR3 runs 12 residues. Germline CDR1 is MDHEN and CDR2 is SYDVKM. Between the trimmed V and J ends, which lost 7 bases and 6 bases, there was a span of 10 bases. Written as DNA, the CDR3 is TGTGCCAGCACAGCGGTAGTTCAGCCCCAGCATTTT. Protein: CASTAVVQPQHF. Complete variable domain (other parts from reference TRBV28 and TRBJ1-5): DVKVTQSSRYLVKRTGEKVFLECVQDMDHENMFWYRQDPGLGLRLIYFSYDVKMKEKGDIPEGYSVSREKKERFSLILESASTNQTSMYLCASTAVVQPQHFGDGTRLSIL.

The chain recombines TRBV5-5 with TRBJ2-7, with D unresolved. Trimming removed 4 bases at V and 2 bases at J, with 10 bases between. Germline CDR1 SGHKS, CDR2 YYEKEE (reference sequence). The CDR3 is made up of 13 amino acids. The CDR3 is CASSTTGTYEQYF. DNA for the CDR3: TGTGCCAGCAGCACGACTGGAACCTACGAGCAGTACTTC.

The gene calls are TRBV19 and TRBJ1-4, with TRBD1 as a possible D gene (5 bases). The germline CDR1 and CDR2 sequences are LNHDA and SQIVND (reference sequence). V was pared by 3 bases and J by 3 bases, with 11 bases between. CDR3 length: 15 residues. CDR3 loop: CASSIRQTANEKLFF. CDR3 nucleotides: TGTGCCAGTAGTATCCGACAGACCGCTAATGAAAAACTGTTTTTT.

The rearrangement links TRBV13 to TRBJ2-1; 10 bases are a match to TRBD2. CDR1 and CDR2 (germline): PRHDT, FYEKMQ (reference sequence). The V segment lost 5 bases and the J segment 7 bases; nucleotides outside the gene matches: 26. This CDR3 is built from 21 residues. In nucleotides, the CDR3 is TGTGCCAGCAGCGAGGGCGCGAGGCTAGCGGGAGCTCTTCCGCCGGGGAATGAGCAGTTCTTC. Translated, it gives CASSEGARLAGALPPGNEQFF.

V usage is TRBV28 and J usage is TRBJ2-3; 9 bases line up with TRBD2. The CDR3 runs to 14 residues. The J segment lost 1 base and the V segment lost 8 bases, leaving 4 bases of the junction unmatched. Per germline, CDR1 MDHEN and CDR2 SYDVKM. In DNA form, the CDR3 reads TGTGCCAGCGGGCTAGCGGGACGCACAGATACGCAGTATTTT. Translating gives CASGLAGRTDTQYF.

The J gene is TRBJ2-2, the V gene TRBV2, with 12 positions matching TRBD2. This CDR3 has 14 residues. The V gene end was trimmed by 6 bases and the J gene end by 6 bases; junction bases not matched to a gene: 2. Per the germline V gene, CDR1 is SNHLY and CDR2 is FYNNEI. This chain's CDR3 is CASRRLAGAGELFF. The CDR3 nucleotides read TGTGCCAGCAGGAGACTAGCGGGAGCCGGGGAGCTGTTTTTT.

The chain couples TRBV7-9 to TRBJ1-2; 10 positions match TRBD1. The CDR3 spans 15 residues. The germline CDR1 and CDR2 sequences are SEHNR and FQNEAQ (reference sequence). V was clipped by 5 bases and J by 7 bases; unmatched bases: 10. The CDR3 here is CASSGGGQGWRGYTF. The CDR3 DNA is TGTGCCAGCAGCGGGGGGGGACAGGGGTGGCGTGGCTACACCTTC.

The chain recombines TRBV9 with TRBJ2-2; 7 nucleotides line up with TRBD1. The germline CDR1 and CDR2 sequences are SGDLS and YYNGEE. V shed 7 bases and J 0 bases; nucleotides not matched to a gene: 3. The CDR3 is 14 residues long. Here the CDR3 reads CASGTVSNTGELFF. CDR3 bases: TGTGCCAGCGGGACAGTATCGAACACCGGGGAGCTGTTTTTT.

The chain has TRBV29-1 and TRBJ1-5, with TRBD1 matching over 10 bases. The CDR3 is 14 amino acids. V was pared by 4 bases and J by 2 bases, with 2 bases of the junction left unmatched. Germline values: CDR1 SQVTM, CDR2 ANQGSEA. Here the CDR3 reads CSVGDRGGNQPQHF. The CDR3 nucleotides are TGCAGCGTTGGGGACAGGGGTGGCAATCAGCCCCAGCATTTT.